Below are 27 T cell receptor beta chains sequenced from a single sample in a study of T cell responses to AZD1222 COVID-19 vaccine. Profiled with immunoSEQ multiplex PCR; TCRdb holds only in-frame clones, not every one. The sample lists about 94,000 clones; roughly 90% were seen once. Sequencing was performed on peripheral blood, taken 28 days after the second AZD1222 dose. Every receptor here comes from an adult who received the AZD1222 COVID-19 vaccine.

V is TRBV6-2 or TRBV6-3 and J is TRBJ1-2, with TRBD1 as a possible D gene (5 bases). The ends were cut back, 2 bases at V and 8 bases at J, with 15 bases in the middle. CDR1 and CDR2 from the germline V gene are MNHEY and SVGEGT. This CDR3 spans 14 amino acids. The CDR3 coding sequence is TGTGCCAGCAGTTACGGGACTCCCCTATTGGGCTACACCTTC. Translated: CASSYGTPLLGYTF.

V gene TRBV5-8 combines with J gene TRBJ2-1; 11 bases agree with TRBD2. Germline CDR1 and CDR2: SGHTS and YDEGEE. The V gene end was trimmed by 0 bases and the J gene end by 7 bases; junction bases not matched to a gene: 9. The CDR3 is 17 amino acids. CDR3 protein: CASSLDILAGVINEQFF. In nucleotides, the CDR3 is TGTGCCAGCAGCTTGGATATACTAGCGGGAGTGATAAATGAGCAGTTCTTC.

The chain combines TRBV3-1 (or the pseudogene TRBV3-2) with TRBJ1-2; TRBD1 agrees at 8 bases. CDR1 and CDR2 from the germline V gene are LGHDT and YNNKEL (reference sequence). CDR3 length: 14 amino acids. Trimming removed 0 bases from V and 7 bases from J; junction bases left unmatched: 4. CDR3 nucleotide sequence: TGTGCCAGCAGCCAAGAAAGGACAGGGAGTGGCTACACCTTC. Its protein product is CASSQERTGSGYTF.

The V gene is TRBV10-3, the J gene TRBJ1-6, with a possible D match to TRBD1 (5 bases). The ends were cut back, 6 bases at V and 6 bases at J, with 15 bases in the middle. Per the germline V gene, CDR1 is ENHRY and CDR2 is SYGVKD. The CDR3 has 15 residues. The CDR3 DNA follows: TGTGCCATCAGGATGGACCTCCAGGGTAATTCACCCCTCCACTTT. This sequence encodes CAIRMDLQGNSPLHF.

V usage is TRBV30 and J usage is TRBJ1-2; D gene unclear. V lost 7 bases and J lost 2, with 17 bases in between. CDR3 length: 14 residues. CDR1 and CDR2 from the germline V gene are GTSNPN and SVGIG (reference sequence). CDR3 coding DNA: TGTGCCTCCCTCGGGAAGAGACGGAACTATGGCTACACCTTC. As protein: CASLGKRRNYGYTF.

The chain employs TRBV30 and TRBJ2-1; D is possibly TRBD1 or TRBD2 (5 bases each). The CDR3 has 12 amino acids. CDR1 is GTSNPN and CDR2 is SVGIG in the germline V gene (reference sequence). V was trimmed by 3 bases and J by 3 bases, leaving 6 bases between them. The CDR3 DNA reads TGTGCCTGGAGGGGGGACTACAATGAGCAGTTCTTC. Encoded protein: CAWRGDYNEQFF.

This chain joins TRBV18 and TRBJ2-5; D uncertain. V was cut by 4 bases and J by 2 bases, with 5 bases left in between. Germline CDR1 is KGHSH and CDR2 is LQKENI. The CDR3 consists of 12 residues. This chain's CDR3 is CASSRRQETQYF. DNA for the CDR3: TGTGCCAGCTCACGTCGACAAGAGACCCAGTACTTC.

With regard to this clone: Other nucleotide sequences from this sample produce the same CDR3. V and J are TRBV5-1 and TRBJ2-3, with D maybe TRBD1 (5 bases). Trimming pared 0 bases from V and 1 base from J, leaving 9 bases between. CDR3 length: 15 residues. The V gene's germline CDR1 is SGHRS and CDR2 YFSETQ. The DNA for the CDR3 is TGCGCCAGCAGCTTGGAGGGGCAGGGCACAGATACGCAGTATTTT. Translating gives CASSLEGQGTDTQYF.

The gene calls are TRBV4-2 and TRBJ2-6; unclear D gene. CDR3 size: 16 residues. V lost 4 bases and J 0 bases, leaving 10 bases between the germline ends. The germline V gene has CDR1 LGHNA and CDR2 YNFKEQ. CDR3 DNA: TGTGCCAGCAGCCCGAGACCCGGCTCTGGGGCCAACGTCCTGACTTTC. Its translation: CASSPRPGSGANVLTF.

The chain uses TRBV4-3 and TRBJ1-6; no clear D. V lost 0 bases and J lost 11, with 8 bases in between. In germline, CDR1 is LGHNA, CDR2 YSLEER. The CDR3 has 13 residues. The CDR3 reads CASSQDSRTPLHF. CDR3 in DNA: TGCGCCAGCAGCCAAGATTCCCGTACACCCCTCCACTTT.

J is TRBJ2-7 and V is TRBV6-2 or TRBV6-3, with 12 bases aligning to TRBD2. Trimming removed 5 bases from V and 3 bases from J; junction bases left unmatched: 2. Looked up from germline, CDR1 is MNHEY and CDR2 is SVGEGT. This CDR3 contains 14 residues. The CDR3 loop is CASSKTSGGYEQYF. The CDR3 DNA follows: TGTGCCAGCAGTAAGACTAGCGGGGGCTACGAGCAGTACTTC.

For the CDR3, the DNA is TGTGCCATCAGTGAGTCGGCTGGCGGAGATACGCAGTATTTT. This translates into CAISESAGGDTQYF. This chain connects TRBV10-3 to TRBJ2-3, with D hard to call. The germline V gene encodes CDR1 ENHRY and CDR2 SYGVKD. The CDR3 extends over 14 amino acids. Trimming removed 0 bases from V and 5 bases from J, with 9 bases in between.

The CDR3 loop is CASSPTEGYNSPLHF. Written as DNA, the CDR3 is TGCGCCAGCAGCCCGACAGAGGGCTATAATTCACCCCTCCACTTT. The chain links TRBV5-1 to TRBJ1-6; weak D call: TRBD1 (5 bases). CDR1 and CDR2 (germline): SGHRS, YFSETQ. Trimming pared 4 bases from V and 3 bases from J, leaving 11 bases between. The CDR3 is made up of 15 amino acids.

This chain connects TRBV11-2 to TRBJ1-1; D is uncertain. Germline lookup yields CDR1 SGHAT and CDR2 FQNNGV. The V gene lost 5 bases and the J gene lost 9 bases, with 13 bases spanning the gap. CDR3 size: 12 residues. The CDR3 DNA follows: TGTGCCAGCAGCCTGCCCTCTAATCAAGCTTTCTTT. Translation: CASSLPSNQAFF.

V gene TRBV9 combines with J gene TRBJ1-2, with 10 bases matching TRBD1. This CDR3 has 16 amino acids. The germline CDR1 and CDR2 sequences are SGDLS and YYNGEE. The junction had 9 bases not matched to a gene; V was cut back by 1 base and J by 6 bases. DNA of the CDR3: TGTGCCAGCAGCGTACACCCGGGACAGGGGCCTCATGGCTACACCTTC. The encoded protein is CASSVHPGQGPHGYTF. The entire variable domain, with the rest obtained from reference TRBV9 and TRBJ1-2, is as follows: DSGVTQTPKHLITATGQRVTLRCSPRSGDLSVYWYQQSLDQGLQFLIQYYNGEERAKGNILERFSAQQFPDLHSELNLSSLELGDSALYFCASSVHPGQGPHGYTFGSGTRLTVV.

This chain links TRBV9 with TRBJ1-5; D gene uncertain. The CDR3 runs to 13 residues. Germline CDR1 and CDR2: SGDLS and YYNGEE. The V and J ends lost 3 bases and 9 bases respectively, with 13 bases between them. The CDR3, as DNA: TGTGCCAGCAGCGCCACTTACCGAGGGCCCCAGCATTTT. It encodes CASSATYRGPQHF.

The chain has TRBV7-9 and TRBJ2-1; 7 bases match TRBD1. The germline V gene encodes CDR1 SEHNR and CDR2 FQNEAQ (reference sequence). V lost 8 bases, J lost 4 bases, and 8 bases stayed unmatched. CDR3 length: 14 amino acids. The CDR3 DNA is TGTGCCAGCGATGAGAAGGGGGCTTACAATGAGCAGTTCTTC. Its translation: CASDEKGAYNEQFF.

The chain has TRBV3-1 (or the pseudogene TRBV3-2) and TRBJ2-7, with 10 nucleotides matching TRBD1. The J segment lost 1 base and the V segment lost 3 bases, leaving 3 bases of the junction unmatched. Germline V lookup: CDR1 LGHDT, CDR2 YNNKEL (reference sequence). The CDR3 totals 15 residues. DNA for the CDR3: TGTGCCAGCAGCCACGGACAGGGGGGTTCCTACGAGCAGTACTTC. Its protein is CASSHGQGGSYEQYF.

V and J are TRBV7-3 and TRBJ2-2, with no clear D. Germline V gene sequence: CDR1 SGHTA, CDR2 FQGTGA. CDR3 length equals 15 residues. V was shortened by 4 bases and J by 0 bases, with 9 bases between the two germline ends. The DNA of the CDR3 is TGTGCCAGCAGCTCCTCCAGATCGAACACCGGGGAGCTGTTTTTT. Protein sequence: CASSSSRSNTGELFF.

The chain joins TRBV6-4 to TRBJ1-4, with D possibly matching TRBD1 (5 bases). CDR3 length: 13 amino acids. Per the germline V gene, CDR1 is MRHNA and CDR2 is SNTAGT. With 7 bases removed from V and 9 bases from J, the gap between germline ends came to 15 bases. Here the CDR3 reads CASIQDSAKKLFF. CDR3 nucleotides: TGTGCCAGCATACAGGACTCTGCGAAAAAACTGTTTTTT.

This chain links TRBV4-1 with TRBJ1-5, with D tentatively TRBD1 (5 bases). The V end was cut by 4 bases, the J end by 2 bases, with 12 bases between. This CDR3 is 15 amino acids long. Germline CDR1 reads MGHRA; CDR2 reads YSYEKL. As DNA, the CDR3 is TGCGCCAGCAGCCCAGATCGAGGGGGCAATCAGCCCCAGCATTTT. Protein sequence: CASSPDRGGNQPQHF.

A remark on this clone: The junction differs from germline at one of its ends, possibly a read error. The gene calls are TRBV4-3 and TRBJ2-1; D is possibly TRBD2 (6 bases). The germline V gene has CDR1 LGHNA and CDR2 YSLEER. The CDR3 length is 12 residues. Here the CDR3 DNA reads TGCGCCAGCAGCCAAAGTGGGAGGAACGTTCTCTTC. Residues: CASSQSGRNVLF.

V gene TRBV18 combines with J gene TRBJ1-1, with a possible D match to TRBD1 (6 bases). Germline V gene data show CDR1 as KGHSH and CDR2 as LQKENI. V lost 3 bases, J lost 3 bases, and 14 bases lay in between. CDR3 length equals 15 residues. Written as DNA, the CDR3 is TGTGCCAGCTCACCCTCCGCGGGGGGCTACACTGAAGCTTTCTTT. Amino acids: CASSPSAGGYTEAFF.

The chain is built from TRBV11-3 and TRBJ2-5; D assignment may be TRBD1 or TRBD2 (5 bases each). CDR1 is SGHNT and CDR2 is YENEEA in the germline V gene. V shed 4 bases and J shed 0 bases, with 15 bases lying between them. The CDR3 consists of 16 residues. CDR3 amino acids: CASSYRTQAYQETQYF. CDR3 DNA: TGTGCCAGCAGCTACAGGACTCAGGCGTACCAAGAGACCCAGTACTTC.

V and J are TRBV16 and TRBJ2-5; no reliable D call. The CDR3 is 14 residues long. V lost 0 bases and J 4 bases, leaving 9 bases between the germline ends. Germline assignment: CDR1 KGHSY and CDR2 FQNENV. This chain's CDR3 is CASSQSVVAETQYF. CDR3 DNA: TGTGCCAGCAGCCAATCCGTAGTCGCAGAGACCCAGTACTTC. Variable domain in full (rest from reference TRBV16 and TRBJ2-5): GEEVAQTPKHLVRGEGQKAKLYCAPIKGHSYVFWYQQVLKNEFKFLISFQNENVFDETGMPKERFSAKCLPNSPCSLEIQATKLEDSAVYFCASSQSVVAETQYFGPGTRLLVL.

This chain links TRBV20-1 with TRBJ1-1; D not resolved. V shed 6 bases and J shed 6 bases, with 14 bases lying between them. The CDR3 has 12 amino acids. From germline, CDR1 is DFQATT and CDR2 SNEGSKA (reference sequence). The CDR3 is CSASQEVPEAFF. For the CDR3, the DNA is TGCAGTGCAAGTCAGGAGGTCCCTGAAGCTTTCTTT.

V is TRBV21-1 and J is TRBJ2-2; the table assigns TRBD1, which was not confirmed against the DNA. TRBV21-1 is a pseudogene locus. The CDR3 is 16 amino acids. The CDR3 here is CASSKEGQAATGELFF. The CDR3 region has the DNA TGTGCCAGCAGCAAAGAAGGACAGGCGGCCACCGGGGAGCTGTTTTTT.